Here is one TCR beta chain with its context. The record originates from a study of shared T cell receptors in the human thymus. Measured with immunoSEQ multiplex PCR; TCRdb has only the in-frame clones, and not every one. The profile covers approximately 730,000 clones, with approximately 83% appearing a single time and around 0.0099% taken by the ten largest. The V gene lost 4 bases and the J gene lost 4 bases, with 24 bases spanning the gap. The CDR3 is 19 residues long. Per germline, CDR1 SGHRS and CDR2 YFSETQ. These same data were also listed under a study on human thymus T cells. This second study says: Obtained as resections during corrective heart surgery, the thymus tissue was then studied. Unrelated individuals had highly overlapping thymic repertoires, as reported in related research.

Material for sequencing was thymocytes. V gene TRBV5-1 combines with J gene TRBJ2-6; D might be TRBD1 (6 bases). The clonotype originates from a girl under three years old with a congenital heart defect. The CDR3 DNA is TGCGCCAGCAGCCTATCTTCTACCCAAACAGGGAGCGGGGCCAACGTCCTGACTTTC. The encoded protein is CASSLSSTQTGSGANVLTF.